Below are 14 T cell receptor beta chains sequenced from a single sample in a study of blood T cells in healthy people across ages. Using a J-beta primer mix together with a sample-barcoded 5' primer, a second PCR was run for about 6 to 12 cycles. TCRdb reprocessed the 5' RACE reads via MiXCR and lists one record per CDR3 protein. Of about 500,000 distinct CDR3 sequences listed, 24% are singletons. The same sample was also studied in work on T cells of mothers and their children.

Specimen: blood. The receptors come from a boy younger than 18 in good health.

This chain joins TRBV20-1 and TRBJ2-1, with D maybe TRBD2 (6 bases). Germline V CDR1 and CDR2: DFQATT, SNEGSKA (reference sequence). This CDR3 spans 16 amino acids. V lost 6 bases and J 0 bases, leaving 18 bases between the germline ends. The CDR3 nucleotides read TGCAGTGCGCCCGTACTAGCCGGAAGCTCCTACAATGAGCAGTTCTTC. This translates into CSAPVLAGSSYNEQFF.

In this sample, this clonotype turned up a few times. The chain carries TRBV20-1 and TRBJ1-6, with D possibly matching TRBD1 (6 bases). The CDR3 is 13 amino acids. The V end lost 4 bases, the J end lost 7 bases, and 11 bases lay between the germline ends. Germline assignment: CDR1 DFQATT and CDR2 SNEGSKA (reference sequence). The DNA of the CDR3 is TGCAGTGCTAAGATAACAGGGAATTCACCCCTCCACTTT. Translating gives CSAKITGNSPLHF.

The table lists this clonotype with a few counts. V and J are TRBV28 and TRBJ2-5; TRBD1 matches at 10 bases. Germline CDR1 and CDR2: MDHEN and SYDVKM. After removal of 3 bases from V and 5 bases from J, the junction contained 6 bases not matched to a gene. The CDR3 runs to 15 residues. The CDR3 sequence is CASSLPGQGQETQYF. CDR3 coding DNA: TGTGCCAGCAGTTTGCCGGGACAGGGGCAGGAGACCCAGTACTTC.

This clonotype has just a few counts. The genes are TRBV5-1 and TRBJ2-1, with D possibly being TRBD2 (6 bases). The CDR3 sequence is 12 residues long. Trimming stripped 4 bases from V and 12 bases from J, with 14 bases between. Germline V gene data show CDR1 as SGHRS and CDR2 as YFSETQ. The DNA of the CDR3 is TGCGCCAGCAGCCGCGGACTGGGAGGGCAGTTCTTC. Its protein product is CASSRGLGGQFF.

This clonotype was seen a few times. The chain is built from TRBV9 and TRBJ2-7, with 10 bases lining up with TRBD1. V lost 3 bases, J lost 6 bases, and 9 bases stayed unmatched. The CDR3 totals 15 residues. Per the germline V gene, CDR1 is SGDLS and CDR2 is YYNGEE. DNA for the CDR3: TGTGCCAGCAGCGCCCGACAGGGGGCTGTAGGCGAGCAGTACTTC. Amino acids: CASSARQGAVGEQYF. The full variable domain, in which reference TRBV9 and TRBJ2-7 provide the parts outside the CDR3, is DSGVTQTPKHLITATGQRVTLRCSPRSGDLSVYWYQQSLDQGLQFLIQYYNGEERAKGNILERFSAQQFPDLHSELNLSSLELGDSALYFCASSARQGAVGEQYFGPGTRLTVT.

In its sample, this clonotype was seen a few times. This rearrangement joins TRBV19 to TRBJ2-1, with D maybe TRBD2 (6 bases). Germline-derived CDR1 and CDR2 are LNHDA and SQIVND (reference sequence). The CDR3 runs 14 residues. Trimming stripped 8 bases from V and 7 bases from J, with 18 bases between. The DNA for the CDR3 is TGTGCCAGTGGCGGGGTGCGCGTGGGGAATGAGCAGTTCTTC. Residues: CASGGVRVGNEQFF.

This rearrangement joins TRBV24-1 to TRBJ1-3, with D unclear. V gave up 9 bases and J gave up 1 base, with 9 bases separating them. In germline, CDR1 is KGHDR, CDR2 SFDVKD. The CDR3 extends over 13 amino acids. The CDR3 here is CATSDVSGNTIYF. CDR3 DNA sequence: TGTGCCACCTCGGACGTTTCTGGAAACACCATATATTTT.

This clonotype turned up a few times. The chain combines TRBV7-9 with TRBJ2-2; possible D gene TRBD2, 6 bases. Germline V CDR1 and CDR2: SEHNR, FQNEAQ (reference sequence). Trimming removed 0 bases at V and 7 bases at J, with 18 bases between. This CDR3 spans 17 amino acids. CDR3 loop: CASSLAGGQGPVGELFF. The CDR3 DNA reads as TGTGCCAGCAGCTTAGCAGGAGGGCAGGGACCCGTCGGGGAGCTGTTTTTT.

In its sample, this clonotype was seen a few times. This chain uses TRBV20-1 with TRBJ2-5, with 10 nucleotides matching TRBD2. Germline lookup yields CDR1 DFQATT and CDR2 SNEGSKA (reference sequence). The V gene end was trimmed by 1 base and the J gene end by 5 bases; junction bases not matched to a gene: 4. CDR3 length: 14 residues. The CDR3 nucleotides are TGCAGTGCTAGAGCGGGACTAGCGAAGGAGACCCAGTACTTC. Its translation: CSARAGLAKETQYF.

The rearrangement uses TRBV12-3 or TRBV12-4 and TRBJ2-7; 7 nucleotides match TRBD1. The CDR3 loop spans 15 amino acids. J was trimmed by 2 bases and V by 1 base; bases with no gene match: 5. The CDR3 nucleotides read TGTGCCAGCAGTTTAGTGGGGACAGCTGCCTACGAGCAGTACTTC. As protein: CASSLVGTAAYEQYF.

This clonotype was detected only a few times. The genes are TRBV14 and TRBJ1-2; D not resolved. This CDR3 is built from 13 residues. Trimming took off 1 base at V and 7 bases at J, with 10 bases between the two ends. Germline CDR1 and CDR2: SGHDN and FVKESK. The CDR3 nucleotides read TGTGCCAGCAGCCAAGTCGGCGCGCTTGGCTACACCTTC. Amino acids: CASSQVGALGYTF.

The chain recombines TRBV7-9 with TRBJ2-1; D gene unclear. Germline V gene sequence: CDR1 SEHNR, CDR2 FQNEAQ (reference sequence). The CDR3 is 13 residues long. V was shortened by 6 bases and J by 9 bases, with 15 bases between the two germline ends. CDR3 sequence reads: CASRSRSGGEQFF. For the CDR3, the DNA is TGTGCCAGCAGGTCTAGGTCTGGCGGTGAGCAGTTCTTC.

V usage is TRBV27 and J usage is TRBJ2-1; D possibly corresponds to TRBD2 (6 bases). Trimming stripped 6 bases from V and 5 bases from J, with 11 bases between. Germline assignment: CDR1 MNHEY and CDR2 SMNVEV (reference sequence). This CDR3 contains 13 residues. CDR3 sequence: CASRGTFDNEQFF. The CDR3 nucleotides read TGTGCCAGCAGAGGGACTTTTGACAATGAGCAGTTCTTC.

The rearrangement joins TRBV4-1 to TRBJ2-5, with TRBD2 matching over 11 bases. Germline V gene lookup returns CDR1 MGHRA and CDR2 YSYEKL. The V segment lost 0 bases and the J segment 5 bases; nucleotides outside the gene matches: 5. CDR3 length equals 16 residues. The CDR3 spells CASSQEGLAGRETQYF. DNA of the CDR3: TGCGCCAGCAGCCAAGAAGGACTAGCGGGTAGGGAGACCCAGTACTTC.